The 27 T cell receptor beta chains reported below all come from one sample, sequenced in a study of OX40 agonist ivuxolimab in advanced cancers. Libraries were prepared by immunoSEQ multiplex PCR; TCRdb keeps only in-frame clonotypes and omits some of them. Of tens of thousands of clones listed, less than 90% are singletons. Sample: CD4+ or CD8+ T cells sorted from blood, taken in a trial of the OX40 agonist ivuxolimab. The source of these receptors is an adult with an advanced solid tumor such as melanoma, head and neck, liver or kidney cancer.

This chain uses TRBV5-1 with TRBJ1-2; tentative D call: TRBD1 (5 bases). CDR3 length: 11 residues. Trimming left V 4 bases short and J 5 bases short, with 6 bases between. Germline lookup yields CDR1 SGHRS and CDR2 YFSETQ. Written as DNA, the CDR3 is TGCGCCAGCAGCGAGGGGTATGGCTACACCTTC. Protein: CASSEGYGYTF.

CDR3 DNA: TGTGCCAGCAGTTATGGCAGGTCAAGCAATCAGCCCCAGCATTTT. Its translation: CASSYGRSSNQPQHF. The genes are TRBV6-6 and TRBJ1-5, with D uncertain. V dropped 3 bases and J dropped 1 base, with 10 bases sitting between them. The CDR3 totals 15 residues. Germline CDR1 reads MNHNY; CDR2 reads SVGAGI (reference sequence).

The J gene is TRBJ1-5, the V gene TRBV7-2; a weak D match, TRBD1 (5 bases). Germline V gene sequence: CDR1 SGHTA, CDR2 FQGNSA. This CDR3 contains 15 residues. The V and J ends lost 1 base and 8 bases respectively, with 15 bases between them. CDR3 residues: CASSLEGSLGEPQHF. DNA for the CDR3: TGTGCCAGCAGCTTAGAGGGGTCCCTCGGGGAGCCCCAGCATTTT.

This chain connects TRBV6-5 to TRBJ1-1; D possibly corresponds to TRBD1 (6 bases). CDR1 and CDR2 from the germline V gene are MNHEY and SVGAGI. The CDR3 is 14 amino acids. Trimming stripped 7 bases from V and 11 bases from J, with 23 bases between. As DNA, the CDR3 is TGTGCCAGCATCCTCGGAGGGGGAAGAGGAACGGCTTTCTTT. Translation: CASILGGGRGTAFF.

The chain uses TRBV4-1 and TRBJ1-1; 10 nucleotides align to TRBD1. This CDR3 region has 16 residues. After removal of 4 bases from V and 1 base from J, the junction contained 6 bases not matched to a gene. The germline V gene encodes CDR1 MGHRA and CDR2 YSYEKL. CDR3: CASSLRDRGRNTEAFF. DNA of the CDR3: TGCGCCAGCAGCCTCCGGGACAGGGGAAGGAACACTGAAGCTTTCTTT.

The CDR3 nucleotides read TGTGCCAGCAGTGAGCGGGGGGGAAACTATGGCTACACCTTC. It is translated as CASSERGGNYGYTF. The chain recombines TRBV5-4 with TRBJ1-2; tentatively, D is TRBD1 (5 bases). CDR3 length: 14 amino acids. The V end lost 5 bases, the J end lost 2 bases, and 13 bases lay between the germline ends. Germline CDR1 SGHNT, CDR2 YYREEE (reference sequence).

CDR3 DNA: TGTGCCAGCAGTTTGGACATTTATAATTCACCCCTCCACTTT. Translating gives CASSLDIYNSPLHF. The chain has TRBV27 and TRBJ1-6; a weak D match, TRBD1 (5 bases). The V gene's germline CDR1 is MNHEY and CDR2 SMNVEV (reference sequence). V dropped 3 bases and J dropped 4 bases, with 7 bases sitting between them. This CDR3 has 14 residues.

The V call is TRBV6-1, the J call TRBJ2-7; 8 bases align to TRBD2. Unmatched junction bases numbered 9, after V lost 6 bases and J lost 5 bases. The germline gives CDR1 MNHNS, CDR2 SASEGT. The CDR3 has 14 amino acids. CDR3 residues: CASSFLSGSNEQYF. The CDR3 bases are TGTGCCAGCAGCTTCTTGAGCGGGAGCAACGAGCAGTACTTC.

This rearrangement joins TRBV9 to TRBJ2-3; D remains unclear. CDR3 length: 12 amino acids. V lost 4 bases and J 5 bases, leaving 8 bases between the germline ends. The germline gives CDR1 SGDLS, CDR2 YYNGEE. The CDR3 DNA reads TGTGCCAGCAGCTCCTCGGGAGATACGCAGTATTTT. This codes for CASSSSGDTQYF. Complete variable domain (other parts from reference TRBV9 and TRBJ2-3): DSGVTQTPKHLITATGQRVTLRCSPRSGDLSVYWYQQSLDQGLQFLIQYYNGEERAKGNILERFSAQQFPDLHSELNLSSLELGDSALYFCASSSSGDTQYFGPGTRLTVL.

This chain connects TRBV28 to TRBJ2-1; maybe TRBD2 (7 bases). Trimming took 3 bases from V and 2 from J, leaving 20 bases between them. Germline V gives CDR1 MDHEN, CDR2 SYDVKM. This CDR3 spans 18 amino acids. The CDR3 DNA reads TGTGCCAGCAGTTTGATCAGGGGCGGGAGTAGCCCCTACAATGAGCAGTTCTTC. This sequence encodes CASSLIRGGSSPYNEQFF.

V and J are TRBV7-8 and TRBJ2-5; D unresolved. The ends were cut back, 5 bases at V and 2 bases at J, with 15 bases in the middle. CDR3 length equals 15 residues. CDR1 and CDR2 from the germline V gene are SGHVS and FQNEAQ. The CDR3 here is CASSLRPRSQETQYF. The CDR3 nucleotides read TGTGCCAGCAGCCTCCGGCCTCGGTCGCAAGAGACCCAGTACTTC.

This chain uses TRBV28 with TRBJ1-5; perhaps TRBD1 as D (6 bases). The V end lost 6 bases, the J end lost 3 bases, and 15 bases lay between the germline ends. This CDR3 has 15 amino acids. In germline, CDR1 is MDHEN, CDR2 SYDVKM. This CDR3 is CASSTTGGLNQPQHF. The CDR3 region has the DNA TGTGCCAGCAGCACGACAGGCGGGCTCAATCAGCCCCAGCATTTT.

The chain is built from TRBV2 and TRBJ1-5, with TRBD1 identical over 9 bases. CDR1 and CDR2 (germline): SNHLY, FYNNEI. The ends lost 6 bases at V and 4 bases at J; junction bases unmatched: 7. The CDR3 spans 15 residues. CDR3 DNA sequence: TGTGCCAGCAGCCGACAGGGGGTTACTAATCAGCCCCAGCATTTT. This translates into CASSRQGVTNQPQHF.

This clone was recorded only once. The V call is TRBV10-2, the J call TRBJ2-2, with D possibly matching TRBD2 (5 bases). Between the trimmed V and J ends, which lost 4 bases and 1 base, there was a span of 19 bases. The CDR3 loop spans 18 amino acids. In germline, CDR1 is WSHSY, CDR2 SAAADI. The CDR3 DNA reads as TGCGCCAGCAGTGTCCGACGAGGGATCAGGCTGAACACCGGGGAGCTGTTTTTT. Amino acid sequence: CASSVRRGIRLNTGELFF.

V usage is TRBV18 and J usage is TRBJ2-2; D not resolved. The CDR3 extends over 15 amino acids. V shed 1 base and J shed 3 bases, with 9 bases lying between them. Germline V gene data show CDR1 as KGHSH and CDR2 as LQKENI. CDR3 DNA sequence: TGTGCCAGCTCACCACAGAGAACGGACACCGGGGAGCTGTTTTTT. It encodes CASSPQRTDTGELFF. Full variable domain (remainder filled in from reference TRBV18 and TRBJ2-2): NAGVMQNPRHLVRRRGQEARLRCSPMKGHSHVYWYRQLPEEGLKFMVYLQKENIIDESGMPKERFSAEFPKEGPSILRIQQVVRGDSAAYFCASSPQRTDTGELFFGEGSRLTVL.

This clone was detected only once. This sequence joins TRBV6-5 and TRBJ2-4; D perhaps matches TRBD1 (6 bases). The CDR3 loop spans 14 amino acids. Trimming took off 8 bases at V and 3 bases at J, with 14 bases between the two ends. From germline, CDR1 is MNHEY and CDR2 SVGAGI. In DNA, the CDR3 is TGTGCCAGCGGAAACTTAGGGGGCAAAAACATTCAGTACTTC. Translating it yields CASGNLGGKNIQYF.

The V and J genes are TRBV7-2 and TRBJ2-3; 7 nucleotides line up with TRBD2. Per the germline V gene, CDR1 is SGHTA and CDR2 is FQGNSA. J lost 5 bases, V lost 0 bases, and 5 bases had no gene match. The CDR3 runs to 15 residues. CDR3 DNA: TGTGCCAGCAGCTTAGCGAGCGGGGTGGTAGATACGCAGTATTTT. Its translation is CASSLASGVVDTQYF.

The CDR3 protein is CASSQQGLNTGELFF. The DNA for the CDR3 is TGTGCCAGCAGCCAACAGGGGCTTAACACCGGGGAGCTGTTTTTT. The chain combines TRBV7-8 with TRBJ2-2; 7 bases are shared with TRBD1. This CDR3 region has 15 residues. Trimming took 5 bases from V and 2 from J; bases not matched to a gene: 5. Germline CDR1 reads SGHVS; CDR2 reads FQNEAQ.

This chain connects TRBV27 to TRBJ2-1; TRBD2 matches 11 bases. The CDR3 runs to 17 residues. Germline CDR1 MNHEY, CDR2 SMNVEV (reference sequence). J was trimmed by 4 bases and V by 5 bases; bases with no gene match: 10. The CDR3 DNA reads as TGTGCCAGCAGTCGACGACTAGCGGGGACCGCTTACAATGAGCAGTTCTTC. This encodes CASSRRLAGTAYNEQFF.

This chain uses TRBV10-3 with TRBJ1-1, with no clear D. The CDR3 contains 14 residues. Trimming stripped 9 bases from V and 1 base from J, with 15 bases between. Germline V gene lookup returns CDR1 ENHRY and CDR2 SYGVKD. The DNA of the CDR3 is TGTGCCATATCCAAAACCGGCACGAACACTGAAGCTTTCTTT. The encoded protein is CAISKTGTNTEAFF.

The rearrangement links TRBV10-3 to TRBJ1-3; D gene unclear. The CDR3 runs to 16 residues. Germline V gives CDR1 ENHRY, CDR2 SYGVKD. The germline V and J ends were trimmed by 3 bases and 0 bases, with 12 bases remaining between them. Here the CDR3 reads CAISDLVGISGNTIYF. The DNA for the CDR3 is TGTGCCATCAGTGATCTCGTAGGAATCTCTGGAAACACCATATATTTT.

The V call is TRBV25-1, the J call TRBJ1-3; TRBD1 matches at 8 bases. This CDR3 has 17 residues. Germline CDR1 reads MGHDK; CDR2 reads SYGVNS. Trimming at V came to 3 bases and at J to 2 bases, leaving 9 bases not matched to a gene. The CDR3 region has the DNA TGTGCCAGCAGTGACCCAGGGGGCCCTTCAACTGGAAACACCATATATTTT. Translation gives CASSDPGGPSTGNTIYF. The full variable domain, with the rest looked up from reference TRBV25-1 and TRBJ1-3, is EADIYQTPRYLVIGTGKKITLECSQTMGHDKMYWYQQDPGMELHLIHYSYGVNSTEKGDLSSESTVSRIRTEHFPLTLESARPSHTSQYLCASSDPGGPSTGNTIYFGEGSWLTVV.

The V and J genes are TRBV6-5 and TRBJ2-5; TRBD1 agrees at 9 bases. Germline CDR1 is MNHEY and CDR2 is SVGAGI. This CDR3 is 14 amino acids long. The ends lost 5 bases at V and 5 bases at J; junction bases unmatched: 6. DNA for the CDR3: TGTGCCAGCAGTCACAGGGGGCTCGGGGAGACCCAGTACTTC. Translation: CASSHRGLGETQYF.

This chain uses TRBV2 with TRBJ1-2; D call uncertain. V lost 8 bases and J lost 8, with 24 bases in between. The germline V gene encodes CDR1 SNHLY and CDR2 FYNNEI. CDR3 size: 15 residues. The CDR3 protein is CASSVVSAAAEGYTF. CDR3 coding DNA: TGTGCCAGCTCGGTTGTGTCGGCGGCGGCGGAAGGCTACACCTTC.

The chain couples TRBV19 to TRBJ1-2; possibly TRBD1 for D (5 bases). The CDR3 has 15 residues. V dropped 4 bases and J dropped 2 bases, with 14 bases sitting between them. Per the germline V gene, CDR1 is LNHDA and CDR2 is SQIVND (reference sequence). The CDR3 DNA is TGTGCCAGTAGTACAACCCAGGGCCGGAACTATGGCTACACCTTC. Protein product: CASSTTQGRNYGYTF.

The V and J genes are TRBV28 and TRBJ2-2, with unresolved D. Trimming removed 4 bases at V and 3 bases at J, with 9 bases between. The CDR3 loop spans 14 amino acids. Germline CDR1 and CDR2: MDHEN and SYDVKM. The CDR3 DNA reads as TGTGCCAGCAGTTCCTTCACGTACACCGGGGAGCTGTTTTTT. Encoded protein: CASSSFTYTGELFF.

This clone was counted only a few times. The V call is TRBV6-6, the J call TRBJ2-2, with D possibly called TRBD1 or TRBD2 (5 bases each). The CDR3 is 14 residues long. CDR1 is MNHNY, CDR2 SVGAGI, per germline (reference sequence). Trimming removed 7 bases at V and 5 bases at J, with 14 bases between. CDR3 protein: CASTLLGDTGELFF. In DNA form, the CDR3 reads TGTGCCAGCACCCTCCTGGGGGATACCGGGGAGCTGTTTTTT.